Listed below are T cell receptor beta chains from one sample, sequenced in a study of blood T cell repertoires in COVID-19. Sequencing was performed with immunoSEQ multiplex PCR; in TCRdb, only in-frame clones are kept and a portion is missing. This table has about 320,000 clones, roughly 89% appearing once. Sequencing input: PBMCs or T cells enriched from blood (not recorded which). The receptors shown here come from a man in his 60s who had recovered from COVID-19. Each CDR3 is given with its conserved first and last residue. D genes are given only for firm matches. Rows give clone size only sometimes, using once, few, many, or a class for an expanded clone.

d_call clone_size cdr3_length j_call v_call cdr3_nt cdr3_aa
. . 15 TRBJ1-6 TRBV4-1 TGCGCCAGCAGCCGGACGCCAGGGGTGAATTCACCCCTCCACTTT CASSRTPGVNSPLHF
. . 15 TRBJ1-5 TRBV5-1 TGCGCCAGTGCCCCCGGGGTAGGTACAAATCAGCCCCAGCATTTT CASAPGVGTNQPQHF
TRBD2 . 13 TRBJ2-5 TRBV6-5 TGTGCCAGCTGGACTAGCGGGAGTGAGACCCAGTACTTC CASWTSGSETQYF
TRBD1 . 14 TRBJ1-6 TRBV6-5 TGTGCCAGCAGCAACGACAGGGGAAATTCACCCCTCCACTTT CASSNDRGNSPLHF
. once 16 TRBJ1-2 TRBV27 TGTGCCAGCAGTTTATCCCAGCCACGGGGGGACTATGGCTACACCTTC CASSLSQPRGDYGYTF
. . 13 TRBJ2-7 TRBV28 TGTGCCAGCAGTTTAGGCAGCGGATTCGAGCAGTACTTC CASSLGSGFEQYF
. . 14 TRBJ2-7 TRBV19 TGTGCCAGTAGCGGTGGCGGAGGGAGTAGCGAGCAGTACTTC CASSGGGGSSEQYF
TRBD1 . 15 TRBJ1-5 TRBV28 TGTGCCAGCAGTTTAAGTCAGGGGGTGAATCAGCCCCAGCATTTT CASSLSQGVNQPQHF
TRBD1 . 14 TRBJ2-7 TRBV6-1 TGTGCCAGCAGTGAAGTTTCCAGGGGGCGCGAGCAGTACTTC CASSEVSRGREQYF
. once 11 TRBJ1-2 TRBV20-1 TGCAGTGCCCATTCCAACTATGGCTACACCTTC CSAHSNYGYTF
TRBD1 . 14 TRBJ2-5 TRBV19 TGTGCCAGTAGTACCCGGGACAGCCAAGAGACCCAGTACTTC CASSTRDSQETQYF
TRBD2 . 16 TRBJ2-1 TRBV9 TGTGCCAGCAGCGTAGCGACTAGCGGGACCCTGGGTGAGCAGTTCTTC CASSVATSGTLGEQFF
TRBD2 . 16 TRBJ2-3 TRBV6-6 TGTGCCAGCAGTTACGGACTAGCGGGAGGGATAGATACGCAGTATTTT CASSYGLAGGIDTQYF
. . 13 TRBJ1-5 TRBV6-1 TGTGCCAGCAGTGATTCACTCAATCAGCCCCAGCATTTT CASSDSLNQPQHF
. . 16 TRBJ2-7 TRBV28 TGTGCCAGCAGTCCCATTGGAGGAGCCGCCTCCTACGAGCAGTACTTC CASSPIGGAASYEQYF
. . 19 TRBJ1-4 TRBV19 TGTGCCAGTAGTCGAAATTACCGGGACGGGAGAGCAACTAATGAAAAACTGTTTTTT CASSRNYRDGRATNEKLFF
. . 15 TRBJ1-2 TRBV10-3 TGTGCCATCAGTGAGTCGGGGGGGGCGCAAGGAGGCTACACCTTC CAISESGGAQGGYTF
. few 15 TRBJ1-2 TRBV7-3 TGTGCCAGCAGCTCCCGGGCGGGGGAAGTCTATGGCTACACCTTC CASSSRAGEVYGYTF
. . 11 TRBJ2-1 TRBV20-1 TGCAGTGCCCCAGGGTTCGGGGAGCAGTTCTTC CSAPGFGEQFF
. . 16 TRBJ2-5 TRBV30 TGTGCCTGGAGTTTCTGGGACATAGGAACGAAAGAGACCCAGTACTTC CAWSFWDIGTKETQYF
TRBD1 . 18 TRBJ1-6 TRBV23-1 TGCGCCAGCAGTCAATCGGGGCAGGGGGCGTCCTATAATTCACCCCTCCACTTT CASSQSGQGASYNSPLHF
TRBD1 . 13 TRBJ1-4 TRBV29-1 TGCAGCGTTGTTCAGGGGGTGGGTGAAAAACTGTTTTTT CSVVQGVGEKLFF
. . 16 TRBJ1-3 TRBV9 TGTGCCAGCAGCTACGACTCCTCGCGCTCTGGAAACACCATATATTTT CASSYDSSRSGNTIYF
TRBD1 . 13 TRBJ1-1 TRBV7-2 TGTGCCAGCAGCACCACGGGACAGGGTGAAGCTTTCTTT CASSTTGQGEAFF
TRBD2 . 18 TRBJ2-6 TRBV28 TGTGCCAGCAGTAACCCGATGGGGAGGGACTCTGGGGCCAACGTCCTGACTTTC CASSNPMGRDSGANVLTF
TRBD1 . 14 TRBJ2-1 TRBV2 TGTGCCGGATCGACCGGGACAGTCGTGAATGAGCAGTTCTTC CAGSTGTVVNEQFF
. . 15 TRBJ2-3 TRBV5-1 TGCGCCAGCAGCTTTTGGCGGGTACGCACAGATACGCAGTATTTT CASSFWRVRTDTQYF
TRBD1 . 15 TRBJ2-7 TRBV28 TGTGCCAGCAGTCCCCCCGGACAGGGAATCCACGAGCAGTACTTC CASSPPGQGIHEQYF
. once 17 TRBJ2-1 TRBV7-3 TGTGCCAGCAGCTACAGGGCAATCCCGGGGCTTTTGAATGAGCAGTTCTTC CASSYRAIPGLLNEQFF
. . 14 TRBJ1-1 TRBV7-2 TGTGCCAGCAGCTTTAATCCCGGGGGGGTAGAAGCTTTCTTT CASSFNPGGVEAFF
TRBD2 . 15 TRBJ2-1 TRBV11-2 TGTGCCAGCAGCCCCCTCAGCGGGAGATACAATGAGCAGTTCTTC CASSPLSGRYNEQFF
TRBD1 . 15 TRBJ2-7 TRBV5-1 TGCGCCAGCAGCTTGGGGACAGGGTCACCCTACGAGCAGTACTTC CASSLGTGSPYEQYF
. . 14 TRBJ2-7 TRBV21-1 TGTGCCAGCAGCAAGGGGCTAGCGGGAGAGGAGCAGTACTTC CASSKGLAGEEQYF
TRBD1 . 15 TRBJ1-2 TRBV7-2 TGTGCCAGCAGCTACCTTGGACAGGGGGAAGGAGGCTACACCTTC CASSYLGQGEGGYTF
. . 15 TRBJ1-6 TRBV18 TGTGCCAGCTCCCAAAGGACTGGCAAGTTCTCACCCCTCCACTTT CASSQRTGKFSPLHF
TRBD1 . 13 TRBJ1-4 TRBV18 TGTGCCAGCTCACCAGGACAGGATGAAAAACTGTTTTTT CASSPGQDEKLFF
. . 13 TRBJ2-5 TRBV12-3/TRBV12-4 TGTGCCAGCAGTTTCGGGTCTCAAGAGACCCAGTACTTC CASSFGSQETQYF
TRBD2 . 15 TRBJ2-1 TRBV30 TGTGCCTGGGGATGGACTAGCGGGAGGGCAATTGAGCAGTTCTTC CAWGWTSGRAIEQFF
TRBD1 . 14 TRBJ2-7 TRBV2 TGTGCCAGCAGTGAGGACAGGGGGGCGTACGAGCAGTACTTC CASSEDRGAYEQYF
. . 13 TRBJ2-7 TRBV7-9 TGTGCCAGCAGCACCCGAGCCTCCTACGAGCAGTACTTC CASSTRASYEQYF
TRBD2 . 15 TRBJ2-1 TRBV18 TGTGCCAGCTCCGGGACTAGCGGGAGGGGAAATGAGCAGTTCTTC CASSGTSGRGNEQFF
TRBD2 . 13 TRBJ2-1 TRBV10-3 TGTGCCATCACGGCTAGCGGCTACAATGAGCAGTTCTTC CAITASGYNEQFF
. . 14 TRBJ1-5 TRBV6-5 TGTGCCAGCAGTTACTATGGCAGCAATCAGCCCCAGCATTTT CASSYYGSNQPQHF
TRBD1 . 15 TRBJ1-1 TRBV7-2 TGTGCCAGCAGCTTCTGGACAGGCGGTGGGACTGAAGCTTTCTTT CASSFWTGGGTEAFF
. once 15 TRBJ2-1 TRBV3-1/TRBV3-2 TGTGCCAGCAGCCAGGCCCGGACTGGGTACAATGAGCAGTTCTTC CASSQARTGYNEQFF